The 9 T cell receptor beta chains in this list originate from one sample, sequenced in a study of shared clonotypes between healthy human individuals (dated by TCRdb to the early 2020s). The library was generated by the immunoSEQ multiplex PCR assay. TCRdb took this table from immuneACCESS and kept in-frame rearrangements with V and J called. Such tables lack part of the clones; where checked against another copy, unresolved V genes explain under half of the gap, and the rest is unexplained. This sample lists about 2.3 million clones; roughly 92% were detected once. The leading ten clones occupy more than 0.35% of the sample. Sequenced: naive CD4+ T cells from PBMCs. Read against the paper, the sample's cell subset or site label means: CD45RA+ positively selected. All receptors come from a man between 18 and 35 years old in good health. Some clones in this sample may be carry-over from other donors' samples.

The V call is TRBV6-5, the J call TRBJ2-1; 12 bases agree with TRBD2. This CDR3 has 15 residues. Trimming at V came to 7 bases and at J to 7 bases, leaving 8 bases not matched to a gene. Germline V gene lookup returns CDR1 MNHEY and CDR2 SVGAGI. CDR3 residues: CASTRLAGVSNEQFF. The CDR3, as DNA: TGTGCCAGCACTAGACTAGCGGGAGTTAGTAATGAGCAGTTCTTC.

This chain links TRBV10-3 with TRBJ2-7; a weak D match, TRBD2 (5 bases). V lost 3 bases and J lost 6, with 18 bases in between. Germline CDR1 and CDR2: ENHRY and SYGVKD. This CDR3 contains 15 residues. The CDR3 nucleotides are TGTGCCATCAGTGAACGGGGAAGCCTTATAGGCGAGCAGTACTTC. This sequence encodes CAISERGSLIGEQYF.

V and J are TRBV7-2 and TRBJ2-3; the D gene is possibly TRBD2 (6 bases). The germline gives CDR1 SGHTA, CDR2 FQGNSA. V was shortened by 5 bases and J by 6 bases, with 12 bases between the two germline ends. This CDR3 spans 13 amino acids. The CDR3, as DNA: TGTGCCAGCAGCGGGGACTGGGGGGATACGCAGTATTTT. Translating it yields CASSGDWGDTQYF.

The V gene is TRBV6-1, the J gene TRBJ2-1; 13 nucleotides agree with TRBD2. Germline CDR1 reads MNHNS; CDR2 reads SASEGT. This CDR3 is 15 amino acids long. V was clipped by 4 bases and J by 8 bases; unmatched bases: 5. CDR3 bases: TGTGCCAGCAGTGCTACTAGCGGGAGGGGCGATGAGCAGTTCTTC. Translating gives CASSATSGRGDEQFF.

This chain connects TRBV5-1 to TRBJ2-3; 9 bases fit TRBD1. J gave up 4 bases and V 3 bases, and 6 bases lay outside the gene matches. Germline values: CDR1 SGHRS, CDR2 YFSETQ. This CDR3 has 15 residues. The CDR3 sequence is CASSSRTGVADTQYF. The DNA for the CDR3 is TGCGCCAGCAGCTCTAGGACAGGGGTAGCAGATACGCAGTATTTT. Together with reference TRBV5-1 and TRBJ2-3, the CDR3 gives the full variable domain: KAGVTQTPRYLIKTRGQQVTLSCSPISGHRSVSWYQQTPGQGLQFLFEYFSETQRNKGNFPGRFSGRQFSNSRSEMNVSTLELGDSALYLCASSSRTGVADTQYFGPGTRLTVL.

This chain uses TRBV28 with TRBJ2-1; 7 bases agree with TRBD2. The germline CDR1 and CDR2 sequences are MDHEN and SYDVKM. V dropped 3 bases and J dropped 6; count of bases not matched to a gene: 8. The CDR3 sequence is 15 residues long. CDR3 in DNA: TGTGCCAGCAGTTTTGGGGGAGGGAACGTCAATGAGCAGTTCTTC. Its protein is CASSFGGGNVNEQFF. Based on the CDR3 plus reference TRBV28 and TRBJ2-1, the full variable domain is DVKVTQSSRYLVKRTGEKVFLECVQDMDHENMFWYRQDPGLGLRLIYFSYDVKMKEKGDIPEGYSVSREKKERFSLILESASTNQTSMYLCASSFGGGNVNEQFFGPGTRLTVL.

CDR3 sequence reads: CASSQGASQETQYF. DNA of the CDR3: TGTGCCAGCAGCCAGGGCGCGTCACAAGAGACCCAGTACTTC. The chain is built from TRBV6-5 and TRBJ2-5; perhaps TRBD1 as D (5 bases). CDR3 size: 14 residues. V was shortened by 6 bases and J by 2 bases, with 13 bases between the two germline ends. Germline V CDR1 and CDR2: MNHEY, SVGAGI.

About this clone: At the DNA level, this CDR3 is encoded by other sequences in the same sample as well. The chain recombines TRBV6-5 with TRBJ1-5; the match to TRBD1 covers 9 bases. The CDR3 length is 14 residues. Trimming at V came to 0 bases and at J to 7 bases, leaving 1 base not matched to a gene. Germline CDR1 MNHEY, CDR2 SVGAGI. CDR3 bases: TGTGCCAGCAGTTACTCGACAGGGGGGCAGCCCCAGCATTTT. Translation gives CASSYSTGGQPQHF.

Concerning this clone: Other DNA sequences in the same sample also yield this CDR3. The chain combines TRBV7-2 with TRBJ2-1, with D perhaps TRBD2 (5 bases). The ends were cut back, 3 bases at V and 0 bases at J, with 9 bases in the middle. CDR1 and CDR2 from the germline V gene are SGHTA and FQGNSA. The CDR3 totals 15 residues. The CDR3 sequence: CASSFSGSSYNEQFF. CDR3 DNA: TGTGCCAGCAGCTTCTCGGGGAGCTCCTACAATGAGCAGTTCTTC.